This T cell receptor (beta chain) was sequenced for a study of CD8+ T cells in alopecia areata. TCR sequencing used cDNA made by reverse transcription of extracted RNA. This table comes from immunoSEQ multiplex PCR, and its TCRdb copy is limited to in-frame clones, with some not included. The table lists approximately 13,000 clones, roughly 55% of them singletons. Specimens obtained from alopecia areata patients comprised lesional scalp punch biopsies and peripheral blood. This CDR3 is 14 amino acids long. Germline V lookup: CDR1 WSHSY, CDR2 SAAADI. After removal of 8 bases from V and 3 bases from J, the junction contained 7 bases not matched to a gene.

This clonotype was obtained from a human donor with alopecia areata. Sequencing was carried out using skin. The chain joins TRBV10-2 to TRBJ1-2, with TRBD1 matching 9 bases. The CDR3: CASLGTGRDYGYTF. The CDR3 DNA reads TGCGCCAGCTTGGGGACAGGGAGGGACTATGGCTACACCTTC.